The 16 T cell receptor beta chains below come from one sample, sequenced in a study of blood T cell repertoires in COVID-19. The table came from immunoSEQ multiplex PCR; TCRdb's copy has only in-frame clones and leaves some out. Here the sample spans about 300,000 clones, 88% being singletons. Material: peripheral blood. Receptors originate from a woman aged 25 to 39 who had recovered from COVID-19.

The J gene is TRBJ2-7, the V gene TRBV29-1, with 10 bases matching TRBD1. Trimming took 6 bases from V and 2 from J; bases not matched to a gene: 4. CDR1 is SQVTM, CDR2 ANQGSEA, per germline. CDR3 length equals 13 residues. This CDR3 is CSVLGQGAYEQYF. CDR3 bases: TGCAGCGTATTAGGACAGGGGGCCTACGAGCAGTACTTC.

V is TRBV19 and J is TRBJ2-1; 8 bases line up with TRBD1. The V segment lost 9 bases and the J segment 7 bases; nucleotides outside the gene matches: 8. The CDR3 loop spans 13 amino acids. The germline V gene has CDR1 LNHDA and CDR2 SQIVND (reference sequence). CDR3 nucleotides: TGTGCCAGCTTAGACAGGGGCATAAATGAGCAGTTCTTC. Translated: CASLDRGINEQFF.

The J gene is TRBJ2-7, the V gene TRBV18; D is possibly TRBD1 (7 bases). V was trimmed by 1 base and J by 4 bases, leaving 20 bases between them. Per the germline V gene, CDR1 is KGHSH and CDR2 is LQKENI. The CDR3 covers 17 residues. The CDR3 sequence is CASSPRSSQGGRYEQYF. For the CDR3, the DNA is TGTGCCAGCTCACCACGTTCCTCCCAGGGGGGCAGGTACGAGCAGTACTTC.

This CDR3 is CSASPLYNEQFF. The DNA of the CDR3 is TGCAGTGCTAGTCCGCTATACAATGAGCAGTTCTTC. This chain links TRBV20-1 with TRBJ2-1; no reliable D call. The V end was cut by 3 bases, the J end by 4 bases, with 7 bases between. Germline V CDR1 and CDR2: DFQATT, SNEGSKA (reference sequence). The CDR3 has 12 residues.

V is TRBV6-2 or TRBV6-3 and J is TRBJ2-5, with 7 positions matching TRBD2. V was pared by 0 bases and J by 4 bases, with 11 bases of the junction left unmatched. CDR1 MNHEY and CDR2 SVGEGT come from the germline V gene. The CDR3 is 17 residues long. The CDR3 loop is CASSYSPSGAGPETQYF. The CDR3 region has the DNA TGTGCCAGCAGTTACTCCCCTTCGGGAGCGGGGCCAGAGACCCAGTACTTC.

V is TRBV30 and J is TRBJ1-3; D gene uncertain. CDR1 and CDR2 from the germline V gene are GTSNPN and SVGIG (reference sequence). With 0 bases removed from V and 8 bases from J, the gap between germline ends came to 11 bases. The CDR3 is 13 amino acids. CDR3 in amino acids: CAWSVYNRDTIYF. For the CDR3, the DNA is TGTGCCTGGAGTGTTTACAACCGGGACACCATATATTTT.

V is TRBV19 and J is TRBJ2-4; TRBD1 matches at 10 bases. Trimming removed 7 bases from V and 6 bases from J; junction bases left unmatched: 9. The germline gives CDR1 LNHDA, CDR2 SQIVND (reference sequence). CDR3 length: 15 residues. The CDR3 reads CASTPSGQGLNIQYF. The CDR3 DNA is TGTGCCAGTACCCCCTCGGGACAGGGGCTAAACATTCAGTACTTC.

The rearrangement joins TRBV7-8 to TRBJ2-3, with 15 bases aligning to TRBD2. There are 17 residues in the CDR3. Germline V gene data show CDR1 as SGHVS and CDR2 as FQNEAQ. Losses at the gene ends were 5 bases for V and 1 base for J; bases not matched to a gene: 4. CDR3 in DNA: TGTGCCAGCAGCCGATGGACTAGCGGGGGGGGCACAGATACGCAGTATTTT. It encodes CASSRWTSGGGTDTQYF.

The rearrangement uses TRBV7-2 and TRBJ1-6, with D maybe TRBD1 (6 bases). The V gene lost 3 bases and the J gene lost 5 bases, with 11 bases spanning the gap. This CDR3 is built from 15 residues. Germline loops: CDR1 SGHTA, CDR2 FQGNSA. The DNA for the CDR3 is TGTGCCAGCAGCTTTCAGGGGCCCAATAATTCACCCCTCCACTTT. Its protein product is CASSFQGPNNSPLHF.

This rearrangement joins TRBV3-1 (or the pseudogene TRBV3-2) to TRBJ1-2; D might be TRBD1 (5 bases). Deletions cut 3 bases from V and 7 bases from J, with 12 bases between. This CDR3 region has 13 residues. CDR1 and CDR2 (germline): LGHDT, YNNKEL (reference sequence). Here the CDR3 DNA reads TGTGCCAGCAGCCAGGAACAGGTCGGTGGCTACACCTTC. Translation: CASSQEQVGGYTF.

J is TRBJ1-4 and V is TRBV11-2; 10 bases map to TRBD1. Germline loops: CDR1 SGHAT, CDR2 FQNNGV. With 5 bases clipped from V and 7 bases from J, the junction kept 7 bases outside the gene matches. CDR3 length: 15 amino acids. The CDR3 protein is CASSPGTGAGEKLFF. The CDR3 coding sequence is TGTGCCAGCAGCCCTGGGACAGGGGCAGGTGAAAAACTGTTTTTT. Supplemented by reference TRBV11-2 and TRBJ1-4, the full variable domain reads EAGVAQSPRYKIIEKRQSVAFWCNPISGHATLYWYQQILGQGPKLLIQFQNNGVVDDSQLPKDRFSAERLKGVDSTLKIQPAKLEDSAVYLCASSPGTGAGEKLFFGSGTQLSVL.

The chain uses TRBV4-3 and TRBJ2-5; 12 nucleotides line up with TRBD2. The CDR3 covers 18 residues. V dropped 0 bases and J dropped 4; count of bases not matched to a gene: 9. From germline, CDR1 is LGHNA and CDR2 YSLEER. The CDR3 DNA reads TGCGCCAGCAGCCAAGATCTCCTAGCGGGGGGGCCCGGAGAGACCCAGTACTTC. It yields the protein CASSQDLLAGGPGETQYF.

V usage is TRBV3-1 (or the pseudogene TRBV3-2) and J usage is TRBJ2-5; no clear D gene. Germline loops: CDR1 LGHDT, CDR2 YNNKEL (reference sequence). The CDR3 covers 14 residues. V gave up 1 base and J gave up 2 bases, with 8 bases separating them. The CDR3 region is CASSQGSRQETQYF. The CDR3 DNA follows: TGTGCCAGCAGCCAAGGGTCCAGACAAGAGACCCAGTACTTC.

This clone was detected a few times. CDR3 residues: CASSPTGGRGETQYF. The CDR3 coding sequence is TGTGCCAGCAGCCCTACCGGAGGGCGTGGGGAGACCCAGTACTTC. V and J are TRBV7-3 and TRBJ2-5; TRBD2 might be the D (6 bases). The germline V gene encodes CDR1 SGHTA and CDR2 FQGTGA. The CDR3 contains 15 residues. Trimming took 5 bases from V and 5 from J, leaving 18 bases between them.

This sequence joins TRBV29-1 and TRBJ1-1; 7 bases agree with TRBD1. V lost 2 bases and J lost 1; bases outside the gene matches: 1. This CDR3 has 13 amino acids. Germline V lookup: CDR1 SQVTM, CDR2 ANQGSEA. The CDR3 here is CSVEPGGNTEAFF. In DNA form, the CDR3 reads TGCAGCGTTGAACCAGGGGGGAACACTGAAGCTTTCTTT.

The rearrangement links TRBV5-1 to TRBJ2-5; 9 bases align to TRBD2. The trim removed 0 bases at V and 5 bases at J, leaving 8 bases unmatched. The CDR3 spans 16 residues. Germline CDR1 SGHRS, CDR2 YFSETQ. The CDR3 DNA sequence: TGCGCCAGCAGCTTGGGTCGCGGGGGGGCGGCTGAGACCCAGTACTTC. Amino acid sequence: CASSLGRGGAAETQYF.